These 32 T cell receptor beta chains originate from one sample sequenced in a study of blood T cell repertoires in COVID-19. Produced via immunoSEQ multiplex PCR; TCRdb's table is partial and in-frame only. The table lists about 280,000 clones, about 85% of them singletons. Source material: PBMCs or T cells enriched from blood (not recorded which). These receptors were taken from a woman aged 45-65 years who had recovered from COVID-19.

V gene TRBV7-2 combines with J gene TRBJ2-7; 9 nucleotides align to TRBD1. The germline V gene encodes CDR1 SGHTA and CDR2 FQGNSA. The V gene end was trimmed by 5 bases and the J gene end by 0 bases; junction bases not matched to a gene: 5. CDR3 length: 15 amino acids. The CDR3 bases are TGTGCCAGCAGCCCAGACAGGGGGGCCTCCTACGAGCAGTACTTC. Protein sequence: CASSPDRGASYEQYF. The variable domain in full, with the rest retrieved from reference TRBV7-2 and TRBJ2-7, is GAGVSQSPSNKVTEKGKDVELRCDPISGHTALYWYRQSLGQGLEFLIYFQGNSAPDKSGLPSDRFSAERTGGSVSTLTIQRTQQEDSAVYLCASSPDRGASYEQYFGPGTRLTVT.

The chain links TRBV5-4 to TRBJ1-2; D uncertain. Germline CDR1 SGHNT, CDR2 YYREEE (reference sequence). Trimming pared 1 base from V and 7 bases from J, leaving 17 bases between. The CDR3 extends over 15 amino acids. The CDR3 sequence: CASSLSRLSEGGYTF. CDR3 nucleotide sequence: TGTGCCAGCAGCTTGTCACGGTTGTCCGAGGGTGGCTACACCTTC.

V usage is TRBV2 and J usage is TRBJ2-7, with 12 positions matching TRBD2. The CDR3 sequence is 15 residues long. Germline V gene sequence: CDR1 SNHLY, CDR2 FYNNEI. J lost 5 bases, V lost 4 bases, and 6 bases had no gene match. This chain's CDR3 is CASSVETSGSDEQYF. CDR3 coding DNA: TGTGCCAGCAGTGTCGAGACTAGCGGGAGTGACGAGCAGTACTTC. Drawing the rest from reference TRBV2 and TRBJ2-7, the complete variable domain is EPEVTQTPSHQVTQMGQEVILRCVPISNHLYFYWYRQILGQKVEFLVSFYNNEISEKSEIFDDQFSVERPDGSNFTLKIRSTKLEDSAMYFCASSVETSGSDEQYFGPGTRLTVT.

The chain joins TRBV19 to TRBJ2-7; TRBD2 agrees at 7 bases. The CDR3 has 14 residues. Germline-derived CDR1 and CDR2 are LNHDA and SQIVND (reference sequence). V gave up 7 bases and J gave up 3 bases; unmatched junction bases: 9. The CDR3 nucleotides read TGTGCCAGTACCTCTGGCGGGGGTGACTACGAGCAGTACTTC. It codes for CASTSGGGDYEQYF.

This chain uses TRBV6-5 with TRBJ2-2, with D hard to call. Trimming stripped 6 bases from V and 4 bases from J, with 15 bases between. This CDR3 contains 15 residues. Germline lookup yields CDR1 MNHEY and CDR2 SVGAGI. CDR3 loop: CASSRLVLGTGELFF. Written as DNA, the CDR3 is TGTGCCAGCAGCCGCCTAGTTCTGGGCACCGGGGAGCTGTTTTTT.

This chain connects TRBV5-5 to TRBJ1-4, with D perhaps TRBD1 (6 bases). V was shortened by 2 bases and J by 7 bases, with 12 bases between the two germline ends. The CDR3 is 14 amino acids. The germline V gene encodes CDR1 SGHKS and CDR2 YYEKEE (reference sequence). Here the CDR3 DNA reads TGTGCCAGCAGCTTCGAACAGGGTTCTGAAAAACTGTTTTTT. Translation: CASSFEQGSEKLFF.

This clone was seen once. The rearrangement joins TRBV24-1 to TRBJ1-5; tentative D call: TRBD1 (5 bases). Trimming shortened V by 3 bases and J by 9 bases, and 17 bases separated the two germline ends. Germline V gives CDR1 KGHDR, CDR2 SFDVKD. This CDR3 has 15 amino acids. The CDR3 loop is CATSDPRQTDRPQHF. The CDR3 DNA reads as TGTGCCACCAGTGATCCGAGACAGACGGATCGGCCCCAGCATTTT.

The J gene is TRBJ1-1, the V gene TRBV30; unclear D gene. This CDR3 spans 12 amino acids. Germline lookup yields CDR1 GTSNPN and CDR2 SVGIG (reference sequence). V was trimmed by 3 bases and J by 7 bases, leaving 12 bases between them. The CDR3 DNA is TGTGCCTGGAGAAAGAACCAGGATGAAGCTTTCTTT. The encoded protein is CAWRKNQDEAFF.

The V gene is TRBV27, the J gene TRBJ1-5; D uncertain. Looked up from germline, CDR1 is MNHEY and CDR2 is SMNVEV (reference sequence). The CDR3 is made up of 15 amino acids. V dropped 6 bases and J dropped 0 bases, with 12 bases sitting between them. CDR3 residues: CASRAGILSNQPQHF. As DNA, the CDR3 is TGTGCCAGCAGGGCAGGAATCCTTAGCAATCAGCCCCAGCATTTT.

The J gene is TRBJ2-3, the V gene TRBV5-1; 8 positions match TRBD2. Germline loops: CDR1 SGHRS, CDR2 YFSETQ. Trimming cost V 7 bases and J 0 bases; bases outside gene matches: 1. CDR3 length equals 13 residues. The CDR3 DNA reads TGCGCCAGCGGCGGGGGGAGCACAGATACGCAGTATTTT. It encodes CASGGGSTDTQYF.

DNA for the CDR3: TGTGCCAGCAGCACGATACAGAGGGCCTATTCACCCCTCCACTTT. Its translation is CASSTIQRAYSPLHF. This sequence joins TRBV27 and TRBJ1-6; no clear D. Germline V gene lookup returns CDR1 MNHEY and CDR2 SMNVEV (reference sequence). The CDR3 runs 15 residues. Between the trimmed V and J ends, which lost 6 bases and 8 bases, there was a span of 17 bases.

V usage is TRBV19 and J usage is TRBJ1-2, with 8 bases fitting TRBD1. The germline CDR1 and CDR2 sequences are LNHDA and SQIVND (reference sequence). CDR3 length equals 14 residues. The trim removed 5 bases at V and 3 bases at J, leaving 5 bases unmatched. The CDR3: CASSAQTGDYGYTF. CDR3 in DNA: TGTGCCAGTAGTGCCCAGACAGGGGACTATGGCTACACCTTC.

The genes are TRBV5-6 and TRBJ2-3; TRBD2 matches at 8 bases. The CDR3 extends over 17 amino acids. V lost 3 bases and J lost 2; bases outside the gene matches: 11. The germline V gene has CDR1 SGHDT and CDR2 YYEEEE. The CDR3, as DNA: TGTGCCAGCAGCTGGGGCTCTCCTAGCGGGCTCACAGATACGCAGTATTTT. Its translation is CASSWGSPSGLTDTQYF.

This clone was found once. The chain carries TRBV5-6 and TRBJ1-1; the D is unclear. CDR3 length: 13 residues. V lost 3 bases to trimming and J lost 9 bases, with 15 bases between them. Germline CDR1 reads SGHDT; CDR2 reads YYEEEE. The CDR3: CASSSGEREKAFF. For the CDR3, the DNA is TGTGCCAGCAGCTCCGGGGAACGGGAAAAAGCTTTCTTT. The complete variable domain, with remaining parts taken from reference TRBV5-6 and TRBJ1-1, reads DAGVTQSPTHLIKTRGQQVTLRCSPKSGHDTVSWYQQALGQGPQFIFQYYEEEERQRGNFPDRFSGHQFPNYSSELNVNALLLGDSALYLCASSSGEREKAFFGQGTRLTVV.

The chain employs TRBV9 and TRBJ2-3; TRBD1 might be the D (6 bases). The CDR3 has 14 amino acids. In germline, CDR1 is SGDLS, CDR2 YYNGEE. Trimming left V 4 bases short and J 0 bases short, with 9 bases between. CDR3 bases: TGTGCCAGCAGCCAAGGACAGAGCACAGATACGCAGTATTTT. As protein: CASSQGQSTDTQYF.

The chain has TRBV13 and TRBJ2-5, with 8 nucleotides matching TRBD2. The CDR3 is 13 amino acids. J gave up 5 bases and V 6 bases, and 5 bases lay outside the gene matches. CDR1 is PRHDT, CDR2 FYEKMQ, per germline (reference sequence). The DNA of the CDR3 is TGTGCCAGCAGAGCCCGGGGGGGGGAGACCCAGTACTTC. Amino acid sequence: CASRARGGETQYF.

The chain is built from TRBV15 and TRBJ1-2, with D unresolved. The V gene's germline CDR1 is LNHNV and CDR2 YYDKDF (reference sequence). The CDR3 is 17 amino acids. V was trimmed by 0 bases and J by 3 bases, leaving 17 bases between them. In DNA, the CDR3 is TGTGCCACCAGCAGAGATTTAATTGGTTCGGAGTACTATGGCTACACCTTC. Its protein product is CATSRDLIGSEYYGYTF.

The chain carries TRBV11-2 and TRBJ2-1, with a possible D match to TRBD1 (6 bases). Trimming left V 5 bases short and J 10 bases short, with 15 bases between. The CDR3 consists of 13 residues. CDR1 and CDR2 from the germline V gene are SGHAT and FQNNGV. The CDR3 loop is CASSLIGGPEQFF. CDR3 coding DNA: TGTGCCAGCAGCCTTATAGGGGGACCCGAGCAGTTCTTC.

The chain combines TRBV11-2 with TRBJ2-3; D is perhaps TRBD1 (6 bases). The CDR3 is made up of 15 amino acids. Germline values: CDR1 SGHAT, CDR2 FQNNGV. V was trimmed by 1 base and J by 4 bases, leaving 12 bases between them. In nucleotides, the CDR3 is TGTGCCAGCAGCTTAGTGGGGGCGAAGGCAGATACGCAGTATTTT. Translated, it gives CASSLVGAKADTQYF.

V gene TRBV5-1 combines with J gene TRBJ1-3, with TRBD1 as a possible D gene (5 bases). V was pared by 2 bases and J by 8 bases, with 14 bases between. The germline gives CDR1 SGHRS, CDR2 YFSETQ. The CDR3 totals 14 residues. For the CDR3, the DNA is TGCGCCAGCAGCTTAGGGGCTCCTGGGGACACCATATATTTT. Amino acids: CASSLGAPGDTIYF.

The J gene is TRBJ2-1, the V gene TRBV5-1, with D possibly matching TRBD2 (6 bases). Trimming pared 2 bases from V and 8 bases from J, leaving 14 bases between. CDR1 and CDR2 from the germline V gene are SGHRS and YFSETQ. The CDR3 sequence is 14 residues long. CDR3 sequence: CASSLAPGGYEQFF. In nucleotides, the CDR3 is TGCGCCAGCAGCTTAGCCCCTGGGGGGTATGAGCAGTTCTTC.

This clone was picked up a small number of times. The CDR3 DNA sequence: TGCGCCAGCAGCCAAAATAGCGGTGGCTCCTACAATGAGCAGTTCTTC. Its protein product is CASSQNSGGSYNEQFF. This chain connects TRBV4-1 to TRBJ2-1; D might be TRBD2 (6 bases). V lost 2 bases and J lost 0, with 11 bases in between. The CDR3 is 16 amino acids. Germline CDR1 reads MGHRA; CDR2 reads YSYEKL.

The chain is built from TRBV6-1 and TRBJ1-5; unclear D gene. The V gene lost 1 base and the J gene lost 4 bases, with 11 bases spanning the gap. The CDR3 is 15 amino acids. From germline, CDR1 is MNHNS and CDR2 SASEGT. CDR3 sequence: CASSEDRSRNQPQHF. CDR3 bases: TGTGCCAGCAGTGAAGACAGAAGTAGAAATCAGCCCCAGCATTTT.

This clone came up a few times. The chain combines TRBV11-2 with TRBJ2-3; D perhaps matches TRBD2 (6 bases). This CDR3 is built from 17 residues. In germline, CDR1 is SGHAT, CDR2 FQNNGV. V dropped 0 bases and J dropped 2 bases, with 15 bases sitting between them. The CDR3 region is CASSLDLGSGYTDTQYF. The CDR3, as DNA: TGTGCCAGCAGCTTAGATCTCGGTAGCGGATACACAGATACGCAGTATTTT.

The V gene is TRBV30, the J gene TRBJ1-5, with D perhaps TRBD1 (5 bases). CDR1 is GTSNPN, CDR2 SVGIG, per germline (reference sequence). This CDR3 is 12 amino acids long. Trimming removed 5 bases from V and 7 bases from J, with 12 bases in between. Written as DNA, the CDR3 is TGTGCCTGGGAAACAGGAGGGCAGCCCCAGCATTTT. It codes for CAWETGGQPQHF.

CDR3 nucleotide sequence: TGCGCCAGCAGCTTGGACAGGGGTGCCACCGGGGAGCTGTTTTTT. Translating gives CASSLDRGATGELFF. The chain carries TRBV5-1 and TRBJ2-2, with 7 bases aligning to TRBD1. V was pared by 0 bases and J by 4 bases, with 3 bases of the junction left unmatched. The germline CDR1 and CDR2 sequences are SGHRS and YFSETQ. The CDR3 is made up of 15 amino acids.

The CDR3 DNA follows: TGTGCCAGCAGCTTGGTGGGGCGCGGGAACACTGAAGCTTTCTTT. This sequence encodes CASSLVGRGNTEAFF. This chain links TRBV5-6 with TRBJ1-1; TRBD1 might be the D (5 bases). Germline V lookup: CDR1 SGHDT, CDR2 YYEEEE. V dropped 0 bases and J dropped 1 base, with 10 bases sitting between them. This CDR3 is built from 15 residues.

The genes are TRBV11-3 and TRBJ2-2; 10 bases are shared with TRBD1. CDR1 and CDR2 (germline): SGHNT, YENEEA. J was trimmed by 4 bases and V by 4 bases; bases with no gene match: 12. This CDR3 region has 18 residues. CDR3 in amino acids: CASSSWDRGASSTGELFF. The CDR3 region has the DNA TGTGCCAGCAGCTCCTGGGACAGGGGCGCCTCGAGCACCGGGGAGCTGTTTTTT.

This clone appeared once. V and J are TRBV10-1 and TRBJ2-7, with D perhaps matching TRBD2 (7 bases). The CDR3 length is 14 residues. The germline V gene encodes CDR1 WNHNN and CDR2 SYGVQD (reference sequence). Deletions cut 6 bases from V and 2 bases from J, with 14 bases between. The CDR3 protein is CASSPSGQPYEQYF. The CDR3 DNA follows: TGCGCCAGCAGCCCTAGCGGACAGCCCTACGAGCAGTACTTC.

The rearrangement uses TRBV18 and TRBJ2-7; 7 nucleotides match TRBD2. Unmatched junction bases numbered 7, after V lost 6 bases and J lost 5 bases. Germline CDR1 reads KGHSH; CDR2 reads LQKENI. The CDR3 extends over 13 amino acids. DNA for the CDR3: TGTGCCAGCTCGCCCGGCGGGGGTGACGAGCAGTACTTC. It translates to CASSPGGGDEQYF.

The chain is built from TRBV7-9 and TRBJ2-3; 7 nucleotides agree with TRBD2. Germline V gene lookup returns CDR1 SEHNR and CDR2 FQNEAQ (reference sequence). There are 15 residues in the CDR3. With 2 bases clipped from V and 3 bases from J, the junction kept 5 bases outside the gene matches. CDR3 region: CASSLWASGTDTQYF. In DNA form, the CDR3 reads TGTGCCAGCAGCTTATGGGCTAGCGGAACAGATACGCAGTATTTT. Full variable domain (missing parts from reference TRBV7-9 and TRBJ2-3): DTGVSQNPRHKITKRGQNVTFRCDPISEHNRLYWYRQTLGQGPEFLTYFQNEAQLEKSRLLSDRFSAERPKGSFSTLEIQRTEQGDSAMYLCASSLWASGTDTQYFGPGTRLTVL.

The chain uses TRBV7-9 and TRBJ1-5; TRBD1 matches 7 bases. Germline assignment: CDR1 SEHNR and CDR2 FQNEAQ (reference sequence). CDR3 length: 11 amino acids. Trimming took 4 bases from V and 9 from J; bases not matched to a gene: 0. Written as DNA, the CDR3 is TGTGCCAGCAGCTCAGGGGGGCCCCAGCATTTT. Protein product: CASSSGGPQHF.